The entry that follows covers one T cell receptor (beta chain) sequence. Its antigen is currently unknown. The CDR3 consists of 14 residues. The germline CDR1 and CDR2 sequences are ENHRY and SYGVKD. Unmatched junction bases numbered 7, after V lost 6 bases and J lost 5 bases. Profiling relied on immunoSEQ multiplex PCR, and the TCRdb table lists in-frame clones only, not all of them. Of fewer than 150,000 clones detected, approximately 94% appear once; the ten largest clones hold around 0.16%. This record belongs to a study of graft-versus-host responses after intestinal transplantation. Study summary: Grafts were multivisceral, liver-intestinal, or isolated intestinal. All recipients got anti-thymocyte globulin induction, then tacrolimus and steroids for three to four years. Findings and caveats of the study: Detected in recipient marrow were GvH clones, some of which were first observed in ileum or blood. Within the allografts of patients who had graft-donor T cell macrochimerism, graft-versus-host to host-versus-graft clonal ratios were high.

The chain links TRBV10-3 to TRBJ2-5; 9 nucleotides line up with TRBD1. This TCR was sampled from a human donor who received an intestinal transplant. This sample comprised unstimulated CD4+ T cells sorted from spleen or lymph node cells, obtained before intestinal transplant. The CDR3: CAISSGQGSETQYF. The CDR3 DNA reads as TGTGCCATCAGCTCGGGACAGGGTTCGGAGACCCAGTACTTC.